This TCR beta chain was retrieved from a study of blood T cells in healthy people across ages. Findings of the study overall: One million T cells yielded diversity estimates that were considered underestimates.

Concerning this clonotype itself: Its antigen is not identified. The junction differs from germline at one of its ends, possibly a read error.

The germline gives CDR1 SGDLS, CDR2 YYNGEE. This CDR3 comprises 13 residues. Sample-barcoded 5' priming and a J-beta primer mix drove a second PCR of about 7 to 11 cycles. From the 5' RACE reads, TCRdb called clonotypes with MiXCR, one entry per CDR3 protein. The sample gives around 650,000 distinct CDR3 sequences, about 30% of which show up once; 15% to 17% is in the top ten. The chain employs TRBV9 and TRBJ2-7, with no clear D. The sequence was obtained from an elderly woman in good health. Sequences were obtained from blood. The CDR3 reads CASSTSPSYEQYF. CDR3 nucleotide sequence: TGCGCCAGCAGCACAAGCCCATCCTACGAGCAGTACTTC.